This TCR beta chain originates from a study of response to subunit inactivated influenza vaccine. TCRdb analysed the RT-PCR reads with MiXCR anew, one entry per CDR3 protein. The sample shows approximately 290,000 distinct CDR3 sequences, 22% of them seen only once. This CDR3 comprises 13 residues. The ends were cut back, 5 bases at V and 3 bases at J, with 11 bases in the middle. Per the germline V gene, CDR1 is SGHNT and CDR2 is YENEEA. This clonotype originated in a man aged 45-69 years who received an inactivated influenza vaccine. The chain uses TRBV11-3 and TRBJ2-7; no clear D. Sequencing used PBMCs from blood, obtained about 20 months after vaccination. CDR3 sequence (DNA): TGTGCCAGCAGCGCGCCCCCAGACTACGAGCAGTACTTC. It is translated as CASSAPPDYEQYF.